One and the same sample provided the 21 T cell receptor beta chains below, sequenced in a study of breast tumors, draining lymph nodes, adjacent tissues. A single record per CDR3 protein comes from TCRdb applying MiXCR to the multiplex PCR reads. In the table there are around 230,000 distinct CDR3 sequences, about 32% of which are singletons. The lymph nodes were axillary draining lymph nodes from breast cancer patients. Sample: axillary lymph node tissue. These receptors all stem from a female donor with breast cancer. Some clones in this sample may be carry-over from other donors' samples.

J is TRBJ1-2 and V is TRBV28; TRBD1 is a possible D gene (5 bases). V was trimmed by 1 base and J by 8 bases, leaving 17 bases between them. Germline CDR1 and CDR2: MDHEN and SYDVKM. The length of the CDR3 is 15 residues. CDR3 in amino acids: CASSLLGWGTEGYTF. CDR3 coding DNA: TGTGCCAGCAGTTTATTGGGTTGGGGGACGGAGGGCTACACCTTC.

This clonotype was seen ten or more times. This chain connects TRBV7-6 to TRBJ2-1; D unclear. The CDR3 spans 17 residues. The V end lost 1 base, the J end lost 4 bases, and 17 bases lay between the germline ends. Germline CDR1 and CDR2: SGHVS and FNYEAQ. In DNA form, the CDR3 reads TGTGCCAGCAGCTTAGGGTTTATGGTGGACCTTTACAATGAGCAGTTCTTC. As protein: CASSLGFMVDLYNEQFF.

In its sample, this clonotype was seen many times. The chain employs TRBV7-9 and TRBJ2-1, with D possibly TRBD2 on 5 matching bases. Germline loops: CDR1 SEHNR, CDR2 FQNEAQ (reference sequence). Trimming left V 5 bases short and J 0 bases short, with 14 bases between. The CDR3 is 16 amino acids. CDR3 sequence: CASSGRTSSSYNEQFF. The CDR3, as DNA: TGTGCCAGCAGCGGACGGACTTCGAGCTCCTACAATGAGCAGTTCTTC.

This clonotype occurred many times. The rearrangement joins TRBV6-5 to TRBJ2-7; the match to TRBD2 covers 11 bases. In germline, CDR1 is MNHEY, CDR2 SVGAGI. After removal of 0 bases from V and 7 bases from J, the junction contained 8 bases not matched to a gene. The CDR3 loop spans 16 amino acids. CDR3 amino acids: CASSYSLAGGRGEQYF. The CDR3 DNA follows: TGTGCCAGCAGTTACTCCCTAGCGGGAGGCCGCGGGGAGCAGTACTTC.

The sample holds many counts of this clonotype. CDR3 amino acids: CASSYSAYNEQFF. The CDR3 DNA reads as TGTGCCAGCAGCTATAGCGCCTACAATGAGCAGTTCTTC. The V call is TRBV25-1, the J call TRBJ2-1; TRBD2 might be the D (5 bases). Germline values: CDR1 MGHDK, CDR2 SYGVNS. The CDR3 consists of 13 residues. V lost 6 bases, J lost 2 bases, and 8 bases lay in between.

About this clonotype itself: A junction end diverges from the germline sequence, so it may reflect a read error. This chain joins TRBV7-9 and TRBJ1-4; 9 nucleotides align to TRBD1. Germline loops: CDR1 SEHNR, CDR2 FQNEAQ (reference sequence). This CDR3 comprises 17 residues. CDR3 DNA: TGTGCCGGCAGCTTTCGCGGGAGGGCCACAGGGGGCGAAAAACTGTTTTTT. This encodes CAGSFRGRATGGEKLFF.

Worth noting for this clonotype: This CDR3 is missing its conserved last phenylalanine or tryptophan, likely due to a read error. The DNA is left out, because the CDR3 cannot be placed on it with certainty; the CDR3 is given as TCRdb lists it. J is TRBJ2-5 and V is TRBV11-2; the table's D call TRBD2 went unverified against the DNA. The CDR3 length is 15 residues, termini included. Germline values: CDR1 SGHAT, CDR2 FQNNGV. This CDR3 is CASSSGLAGSETQCL.

This clonotype was found many times. V is TRBV4-1 and J is TRBJ2-7, with 9 bases lining up with TRBD2. This CDR3 comprises 14 residues. The V gene's germline CDR1 is MGHRA and CDR2 YSYEKL. J lost 2 bases, V lost 5 bases, and 4 bases had no gene match. CDR3 in DNA: TGCGCCAGCAGCGGGACTAGCAGCCCCTACGAGCAGTACTTC. Translating gives CASSGTSSPYEQYF.

Regarding this clonotype: With a much larger clone just one base away, this may be a read error. J is TRBJ1-4 and V is TRBV18, with TRBD1 as a possible D gene (5 bases). Germline V lookup: CDR1 KGHSH, CDR2 LQKENI. The CDR3 extends over 16 amino acids. The CDR3 region is CASSPEFGTENEELFF. The DNA for the CDR3 is TGTGCCAGCTCACCGGAGTTCGGGACGGAAAATGAAGAACTGTTTTTT. The whole variable domain, filled in from reference TRBV18 and TRBJ1-4, reads NAGVMQNPRHLVRRRGQEARLRCSPMKGHSHVYWYRQLPEEGLKFMVYLQKENIIDESGMPKERFSAEFPKEGPSILRIQQVVRGDSAAYFCASSPEFGTENEELFFGSGTQLSVL.

The rearrangement links TRBV5-4 to TRBJ1-3; perhaps TRBD1 as D (6 bases). CDR3 length: 16 amino acids. The germline V and J ends were trimmed by 2 bases and 2 bases, with 14 bases remaining between them. Looked up from germline, CDR1 is SGHNT and CDR2 is YYREEE (reference sequence). CDR3 bases: TGTGCCAGCAGCTTACGTGGGGGGCGGACTGGAAACACCATATATTTT. It translates to CASSLRGGRTGNTIYF. The variable domain in full, completed from reference TRBV5-4 and TRBJ1-3, reads ETGVTQSPTHLIKTRGQQVTLRCSSQSGHNTVSWYQQALGQGPQFIFQYYREEENGRGNFPPRFSGLQFPNYSSELNVNALELDDSALYLCASSLRGGRTGNTIYFGEGSWLTVV.

The rearrangement links TRBV20-1 to TRBJ1-6, with D uncertain. V was trimmed by 5 bases and J by 7 bases, leaving 15 bases between them. Germline CDR1 is DFQATT and CDR2 is SNEGSKA (reference sequence). The CDR3 runs to 14 residues. The CDR3 DNA is TGCAGTGCTCTACCCCGGGAGAGAAATTCACCCCTCCACTTT. It yields the protein CSALPRERNSPLHF.

This clonotype was seen many times. The CDR3: CASSVGGDKLFF. Here the CDR3 DNA reads TGTGCCAGCAGCGTAGGCGGAGACAAACTGTTTTTT. The gene calls are TRBV9 and TRBJ1-4, with D unresolved. The CDR3 extends over 12 amino acids. V was pared by 0 bases and J by 11 bases, with 8 bases between. Germline V gene lookup returns CDR1 SGDLS and CDR2 YYNGEE. Variable domain in full (rest from reference TRBV9 and TRBJ1-4): DSGVTQTPKHLITATGQRVTLRCSPRSGDLSVYWYQQSLDQGLQFLIQYYNGEERAKGNILERFSAQQFPDLHSELNLSSLELGDSALYFCASSVGGDKLFFGSGTQLSVL.

The chain has TRBV12-3 or TRBV12-4 and TRBJ1-5; D is uncertain. V dropped 6 bases and J dropped 14 bases, with 14 bases sitting between them. The CDR3 consists of 11 residues. CDR3 DNA: TGTGCCAGCAGGGCGGCAGCCTACGAGCATTTT. Residues: CASRAAAYEHF.

The V call is TRBV29-1, the J call TRBJ1-2, with D perhaps TRBD1 (6 bases). The CDR3 consists of 12 residues. V was shortened by 5 bases and J by 12 bases, with 19 bases between the two germline ends. In germline, CDR1 is SQVTM, CDR2 ANQGSEA. CDR3 bases: TGCAGCGTTATACAGGGACCCTCTGGAAACACCTTC. This sequence encodes CSVIQGPSGNTF.

The chain carries TRBV5-1 and TRBJ1-6; 10 bases map to TRBD1. This CDR3 has 14 amino acids. Germline CDR1 is SGHRS and CDR2 is YFSETQ. With V trimmed by 6 bases and J by 10 bases, 7 bases remained unmatched. Here the CDR3 reads CASTRDRGGSPLHF. For the CDR3, the DNA is TGCGCCAGCACCCGGGACAGGGGAGGGTCACCCCTCCACTTT. The whole variable domain, remainder taken from reference TRBV5-1 and TRBJ1-6, is KAGVTQTPRYLIKTRGQQVTLSCSPISGHRSVSWYQQTPGQGLQFLFEYFSETQRNKGNFPGRFSGRQFSNSRSEMNVSTLELGDSALYLCASTRDRGGSPLHFGNGTRLTVT.

This clonotype was counted ten times or more. The rearrangement joins TRBV5-6 to TRBJ2-1, with a tentative D call TRBD2 (5 bases). In germline, CDR1 is SGHDT, CDR2 YYEEEE. V shed 0 bases and J shed 4 bases, with 11 bases lying between them. This CDR3 spans 15 amino acids. CDR3 sequence (DNA): TGTGCCAGCAGCTTGGAGCCCCAGCGGTACAATGAGCAGTTCTTC. It yields the protein CASSLEPQRYNEQFF.

V usage is TRBV2 and J usage is TRBJ1-4; no clear D. The CDR3 is made up of 13 amino acids. V was clipped by 7 bases and J by 11 bases, with 17 bases between them. Germline values: CDR1 SNHLY, CDR2 FYNNEI. The CDR3 loop is CASKESRSQKLFF. In DNA form, the CDR3 reads TGTGCCAGCAAGGAAAGTCGTTCCCAGAAACTGTTTTTT.

A word on this clonotype: Because the CDR3's place on the DNA is in doubt, the DNA is left out and the CDR3 is given as listed by TCRdb. J is TRBJ1-6 and V is TRBV7-5; TRBD1 is taken as the D call from the table, unchecked against the DNA. TRBV7-5 is a listed pseudogene. The CDR3 length equals 18 residues, ends included. CDR3 region: CISVPDSMGQGAVSPLHF.

This clonotype occurred many times. This chain joins TRBV6-1 and TRBJ1-4; 10 bases are shared with TRBD1. Trimming at V came to 2 bases and at J to 8 bases, leaving 8 bases not matched to a gene. The CDR3 consists of 16 residues. Germline V gene data show CDR1 as MNHNS and CDR2 as SASEGT. The CDR3 nucleotides read TGTGCCAGCAGTGAATCGCTCCAGGACAGGGGGGAAAAACTGTTTTTT. This sequence encodes CASSESLQDRGEKLFF.

This clonotype occurred many times. The gene calls are TRBV18 and TRBJ2-7, with 7 bases that match TRBD2. V lost 3 bases, J lost 4 bases, and 6 bases stayed unmatched. This CDR3 has 14 residues. CDR1 and CDR2 (germline): KGHSH, LQKENI. The CDR3 DNA follows: TGTGCCAGCTCACCGTCTAGCGGCTTTTACGAGCAGTACTTC. Its translation: CASSPSSGFYEQYF.

About this clonotype itself: Since a much larger clone is just one base distant, this may be a read error. V and J are TRBV28 and TRBJ1-4; D perhaps matches TRBD1 (5 bases). The CDR3 contains 13 residues. Germline V CDR1 and CDR2: MDHEN, SYDVKM. CDR3 bases: TGTGCCAGCAGTTTACCCCAGGGACGAAAACTGCTTTTT. This gives the protein CASSLPQGRKLLF.